Listed below are T cell receptor beta chains from one sample, sequenced in a study of cytomegalovirus exposure and HLA in healthy donors. Measured with immunoSEQ multiplex PCR; TCRdb has only the in-frame clones, and not every one. The profile shows some 160,000 clones, more than 65% of them singletons. Material: PBMCs. Receptor source: a woman in her fifties or sixties in good health and CMV-seronegative. Both conserved end residues are part of each CDR3. A D gene is named only where the DNA matches it firmly. Size is stated for part of the rows, as once, few or many counts, or as a class when the clone is expanded.

NA	TRBV11-2	TRBD2	TRBJ2-1	CASSSRLAGGDNEQFF	TGTGCCAGCAGCTCACGACTAGCGGGGGGCGACAATGAGCAGTTCTTC
NA	TRBV28	TRBD1	TRBJ1-1	CASGQVAYVTEAFF	TGTGCCAGCGGACAGGTGGCCTATGTCACTGAAGCTTTCTTT
NA	TRBV15	NA	TRBJ1-2	CATSRDRQGGGYTF	TGTGCCACCAGCAGAGATAGGCAGGGAGGAGGCTACACCTTC
NA	TRBV7-8	TRBD2	TRBJ2-2	CASSLAPSGGPRTGELFF	TGTGCCAGCAGCTTAGCACCTAGCGGGGGCCCACGAACCGGGGAGCTGTTTTTT
NA	TRBV27	TRBD2	TRBJ2-1	CASSPSSGGAGEQFF	TGTGCCAGCAGCCCCTCTAGCGGGGGGGCAGGTGAGCAGTTCTTC
NA	TRBV6-5	TRBD2	TRBJ2-2	CASKGGPPTGELFF	TGTGCCAGCAAGGGAGGGCCCCCCACCGGGGAGCTGTTTTTT
NA	TRBV25-1	TRBD1	TRBJ2-7	CASRTTGSHFYEQYF	TGTGCCAGCAGGACGACAGGGTCCCACTTCTACGAGCAGTACTTC
NA	TRBV6-6	TRBD2	TRBJ2-7	CASSLRTSGREEQYF	TGTGCCAGCAGCCTGAGGACTAGCGGGAGGGAGGAGCAGTACTTC
NA	TRBV19	NA	TRBJ1-1	CASKPQVGRTEAFF	TGTGCCAGCAAGCCACAGGTTGGGAGGACTGAAGCTTTCTTT
NA	TRBV28	NA	TRBJ1-2	CASSLGQGYGYTF	TGTGCCAGCAGTTTAGGGCAGGGCTATGGCTACACCTTC
NA	TRBV29-1	NA	TRBJ2-5	CSGGYAGRGETQYF	TGCAGCGGTGGGTATGCCGGCCGGGGGGAGACCCAGTACTTC
NA	TRBV30	NA	TRBJ1-2	CAWSASGHFGYTF	TGTGCCTGGAGTGCCTCGGGACATTTTGGCTACACCTTC
NA	TRBV2	TRBD2	TRBJ2-3	CASRESGLATDTQYF	TGTGCCAGCAGGGAATCGGGACTAGCAACAGATACGCAGTATTTT
once	TRBV7-3	NA	TRBJ2-7	CASSLTPGGEQYF	TGTGCCAGCAGCTTAACCCCCGGGGGCGAGCAGTACTTC
NA	TRBV2	NA	TRBJ2-7	CASFPRVLSEQYF	TGTGCCAGCTTTCCCCGGGTCCTGAGTGAGCAGTACTTC
NA	TRBV28	TRBD2	TRBJ2-7	CASMWGGEGEQYF	TGTGCCAGCATGTGGGGGGGGGAGGGCGAGCAGTACTTC
NA	TRBV13	NA	TRBJ2-7	CASSFGRRTEQYF	TGTGCCAGCAGCTTCGGCAGGAGGACCGAGCAGTACTTC
NA	TRBV6-5	TRBD1	TRBJ1-1	CASSQGDRDTEAFF	TGTGCCAGCAGCCAAGGGGACAGGGACACTGAAGCTTTCTTT
NA	TRBV5-4	TRBD1	TRBJ2-2	CASSLGDRGGTGELFF	TGTGCCAGCAGCTTGGGAGACAGGGGTGGCACCGGGGAGCTGTTTTTT
once	TRBV27	TRBD1	TRBJ2-7	CASSFGTAYEQYF	TGTGCCAGCAGTTTCGGGACAGCCTACGAGCAGTACTTC
once	TRBV11-2	NA	TRBJ2-7	CASSPGVTYEQYF	TGTGCCAGCAGCCCCGGGGTAACCTACGAGCAGTACTTC
NA	TRBV7-9	TRBD2	TRBJ2-2	CASSTKRGGTTGELFF	TGTGCCAGCAGCACCAAGCGGGGGGGGACCACCGGGGAGCTGTTTTTT
NA	TRBV28	NA	TRBJ2-5	CASSPGPAGETQYF	TGTGCCAGCAGTCCGGGCCCAGCAGGGGAGACCCAGTACTTC
NA	TRBV28	NA	TRBJ2-7	CASTLGEEYEQYF	TGTGCCAGCACCCTAGGCGAAGAATACGAGCAGTACTTC